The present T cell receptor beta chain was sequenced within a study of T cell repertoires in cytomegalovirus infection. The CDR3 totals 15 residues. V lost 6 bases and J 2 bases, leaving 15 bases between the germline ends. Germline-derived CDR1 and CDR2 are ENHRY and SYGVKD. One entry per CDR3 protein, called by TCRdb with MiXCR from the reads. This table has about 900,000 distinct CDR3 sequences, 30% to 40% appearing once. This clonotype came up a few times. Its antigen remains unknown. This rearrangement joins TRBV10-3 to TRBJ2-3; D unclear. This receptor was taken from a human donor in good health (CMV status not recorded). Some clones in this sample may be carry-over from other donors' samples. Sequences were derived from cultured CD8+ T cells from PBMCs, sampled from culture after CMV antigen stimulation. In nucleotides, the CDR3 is TGTGCCATCAGGGTCCCAAAGGCGGACACAGATACGCAGTATTTT. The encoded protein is CAIRVPKADTDTQYF.